This T cell receptor (beta chain) was profiled in a study of OX40 agonist ivuxolimab in advanced cancers. Blood specimens came from baseline, cycle 4 day 1, and cycle 7 day 1. The repertoire was sequenced with immunoSEQ multiplex PCR; TCRdb's copy has only in-frame clones and lacks some. This table has 30,000 or so clones, about four fifths appearing once. Comments on this clone: Its target is not known.

The study's findings and limits: The average count of expanded clones was higher among CD8+ T cells than among CD4+.

The clonotype was recovered from an adult with an advanced solid tumor such as melanoma, head and neck, liver or kidney cancer. This specimen consisted of CD4+ or CD8+ T cells sorted from blood, obtained in a trial of the OX40 agonist ivuxolimab.

The CDR3, as DNA: TGTGCCAGCAGCTTGGGGACAGGACCCGCTGAAGCTTTCTTT. Translating it yields CASSLGTGPAEAFF. The rearrangement uses TRBV9 and TRBJ1-1; 8 positions agree with TRBD1. Germline lookup yields CDR1 SGDLS and CDR2 YYNGEE. V was clipped by 4 bases and J by 6 bases; unmatched bases: 8. CDR3 length: 14 amino acids.